One sample yielded the 10 T cell receptor beta chains listed below, sequenced in a study of T cell clonotyping in hematopoietic cell transplantation. The time point is: recipient sample about 28 days before transplant, after cytoreduction. Sequencing used immunoSEQ multiplex PCR; TCRdb keeps in-frame clones, though not all of them. The repertoire holds tens of thousands of clones, with 85% to 95% as singletons. The sample here was peripheral blood mononuclear cells, taken before stem cell transplant. The receptor source for this set is a middle-aged man with chronic myeloid leukemia. Some clones in this sample may be carry-over from other donors' samples.

The chain is built from TRBV19 and TRBJ1-5; 12 nucleotides agree with TRBD1. In germline, CDR1 is LNHDA, CDR2 SQIVND (reference sequence). The CDR3 is 16 amino acids. J gave up 6 bases and V 5 bases, and 8 bases lay outside the gene matches. The CDR3 loop reads CASSPAGTGGIQPQHF. In DNA form, the CDR3 reads TGTGCCAGTAGTCCGGCCGGGACAGGGGGCATTCAGCCCCAGCATTTT.

This chain links TRBV9 with TRBJ1-1; possibly TRBD1 for D (6 bases). Trimming left V 7 bases short and J 4 bases short, with 14 bases between. The CDR3 is 13 amino acids. CDR1 and CDR2 from the germline V gene are SGDLS and YYNGEE. The CDR3 DNA follows: TGTGCCAGCGCTACAGGGATGGGCACTGAAGCTTTCTTT. Protein sequence: CASATGMGTEAFF.

This chain links TRBV19 with TRBJ2-6, with a possible D match to TRBD2 (6 bases). Between the trimmed V and J ends, which lost 3 bases and 0 bases, there was a span of 9 bases. The CDR3 length is 16 residues. Looked up from germline, CDR1 is LNHDA and CDR2 is SQIVND (reference sequence). Here the CDR3 reads CASSITAGSGANVLTF. CDR3 nucleotides: TGTGCCAGTAGTATCACAGCGGGCTCTGGGGCCAACGTCCTGACTTTC.

This chain uses TRBV28 with TRBJ1-2; 10 nucleotides align to TRBD1. CDR1 is MDHEN and CDR2 is SYDVKM in the germline V gene. J gave up 2 bases and V 7 bases, and 7 bases lay outside the gene matches. The CDR3 consists of 15 residues. In DNA form, the CDR3 reads TGTGCCAGCACCAGCCCGGGACAGGGGAACTATGGCTACACCTTC. This sequence encodes CASTSPGQGNYGYTF.

The chain carries TRBV19 and TRBJ1-2, with 11 bases fitting TRBD1. With V trimmed by 4 bases and J by 5 bases, 6 bases remained unmatched. There are 15 residues in the CDR3. Germline V gene sequence: CDR1 LNHDA, CDR2 SQIVND (reference sequence). This CDR3 reads CASSTTGQGDYGYTF. CDR3 coding DNA: TGTGCCAGTAGTACGACGGGACAGGGGGATTATGGCTACACCTTC. The whole variable domain, remainder taken from reference TRBV19 and TRBJ1-2, is DGGITQSPKYLFRKEGQNVTLSCEQNLNHDAMYWYRQDPGQGLRLIYYSQIVNDFQKGDIAEGYSVSREKKESFPLTVTSAQKNPTAFYLCASSTTGQGDYGYTFGSGTRLTVV.

J is TRBJ2-1 and V is TRBV30; 12 positions match TRBD2. This CDR3 contains 16 residues. The V gene's germline CDR1 is GTSNPN and CDR2 SVGIG (reference sequence). Losses at the gene ends were 0 bases for V and 10 bases for J; bases not matched to a gene: 10. CDR3 DNA sequence: TGTGCCTGGAGTGTTGCTCTAGCGGGGGGGCGAGGGGAGCAGTTCTTC. Encoded protein: CAWSVALAGGRGEQFF.

This clone was recorded only once. CDR3 region: CASSLPGARDSPLHF. The CDR3 DNA reads TGTGCCAGCAGCCTTCCTGGGGCGAGGGATTCACCCCTCCACTTT. The chain combines TRBV5-5 with TRBJ1-6, with a weak D call TRBD1 (5 bases). Trimming removed 4 bases at V and 8 bases at J, with 16 bases between. Looked up from germline, CDR1 is SGHKS and CDR2 is YYEKEE (reference sequence). This CDR3 is 15 amino acids long. The whole variable domain, filled in from reference TRBV5-5 and TRBJ1-6, reads DAGVTQSPTHLIKTRGQQVTLRCSPISGHKSVSWYQQVLGQGPQFIFQYYEKEERGRGNFPDRFSARQFPNYSSELNVNALLLGDSALYLCASSLPGARDSPLHFGNGTRLTVT.

V usage is TRBV11-3 and J usage is TRBJ1-1, with no clear D. Germline lookup yields CDR1 SGHNT and CDR2 YENEEA. V was cut by 5 bases and J by 1 base, with 2 bases left in between. This CDR3 contains 11 residues. CDR3 region: CASSENTEAFF. The CDR3 bases are TGTGCCAGCAGCGAGAACACTGAAGCTTTCTTT.

This clone was seen only once. The chain couples TRBV6-1 to TRBJ1-6; 7 bases are shared with TRBD1. Germline V CDR1 and CDR2: MNHNS, SASEGT. The CDR3 loop spans 15 amino acids. V lost 4 bases to trimming and J lost 7 bases; unmatched junction nucleotides: 7. The CDR3 region has the DNA TGTGCCAGCAGTGGGTGGGGACAGTGGAATTCACCCCTCCACTTT. Its translation: CASSGWGQWNSPLHF.

J is TRBJ1-3 and V is TRBV7-2, with D uncertain. The ends were cut back, 1 base at V and 3 bases at J, with 7 bases in the middle. The V gene's germline CDR1 is SGHTA and CDR2 FQGNSA. The CDR3 extends over 14 amino acids. The DNA for the CDR3 is TGTGCCAGCAGCTTAGGGGGAGGTGGAAACACCATATATTTT. Its protein is CASSLGGGGNTIYF.